This TCR beta chain was sequenced for a study of blood T cell repertoires in COVID-19. The wider study: Material from acute and convalescent COVID-19 was sourced from the United States, Italy and Spain. T cells, B-cell-depleted T cells, or PBMCs provided the cDNA or gDNA that served as material.

Some clones are missing from TCRdb's copy, which holds only in-frame ones; the method was immunoSEQ multiplex PCR. The sample consists of about 180,000 clones, about 84% of them appearing once. Germline V gives CDR1 SGHDT, CDR2 YYEEEE. CDR3 size: 16 residues. With 4 bases removed from V and 3 bases from J, the gap between germline ends came to 16 bases. Those enrolled, adults aged roughly 18 to 89 years, came from 25 or so US areas. In assigning cohorts, the study relied on participant-reported clinical history. The chain joins TRBV5-6 to TRBJ2-2; the D is unclear. Material: PBMCs or T cells enriched from blood (not recorded which). The TCR comes from a woman younger than 45 who had recovered from COVID-19. CDR3 sequence (DNA): TGTGCCAGCAGCCCGGTTCCGAGGTTGGACACCGGGGAGCTGTTTTTT. This sequence encodes CASSPVPRLDTGELFF. Full variable domain (outside the CDR3, taken from reference TRBV5-6 and TRBJ2-2): DAGVTQSPTHLIKTRGQQVTLRCSPKSGHDTVSWYQQALGQGPQFIFQYYEEEERQRGNFPDRFSGHQFPNYSSELNVNALLLGDSALYLCASSPVPRLDTGELFFGEGSRLTVL.